A single sample is the source of the 27 T cell receptor beta chains below, sequenced in a study of CD8 T cells in Susac syndrome. Random hexamers primed reverse transcription of 0.5 to 1 ug RNA. TCRdb passed the immunoSEQ multiplex PCR reads through MiXCR, listing each CDR3 protein once. The sample shows tens of thousands of distinct CDR3 sequences, 96% of them seen only once. The sample taken for sequencing was CD4+ T cells from PBMCs. Receptor source: a human donor with multiple sclerosis.

The rearrangement uses TRBV5-6 and TRBJ2-7; 10 positions match TRBD1. J gave up 2 bases and V 4 bases, and 9 bases lay outside the gene matches. The CDR3 sequence is 16 residues long. CDR1 is SGHDT and CDR2 is YYEEEE in the germline V gene. CDR3 nucleotides: TGTGCCAGCAGCGGAACCGGGACAGGGGATCCCTACGAGCAGTACTTC. Translated: CASSGTGTGDPYEQYF. The full variable domain, rest sourced from reference TRBV5-6 and TRBJ2-7, is DAGVTQSPTHLIKTRGQQVTLRCSPKSGHDTVSWYQQALGQGPQFIFQYYEEEERQRGNFPDRFSGHQFPNYSSELNVNALLLGDSALYLCASSGTGTGDPYEQYFGPGTRLTVT.

The V call is TRBV2, the J call TRBJ2-3; no reliable D call. This CDR3 comprises 13 residues. With 4 bases removed from V and 3 bases from J, the gap between germline ends came to 8 bases. The germline V gene encodes CDR1 SNHLY and CDR2 FYNNEI. CDR3 region: CASSALRTDTQYF. The CDR3 coding sequence is TGTGCCAGCAGTGCCCTGAGGACAGATACGCAGTATTTT. The full variable domain, rest sourced from reference TRBV2 and TRBJ2-3, is EPEVTQTPSHQVTQMGQEVILRCVPISNHLYFYWYRQILGQKVEFLVSFYNNEISEKSEIFDDQFSVERPDGSNFTLKIRSTKLEDSAMYFCASSALRTDTQYFGPGTRLTVL.

This rearrangement joins TRBV30 to TRBJ1-5; no clear D gene. The V gene's germline CDR1 is GTSNPN and CDR2 SVGIG (reference sequence). V was cut by 2 bases and J by 0 bases, with 14 bases left in between. This CDR3 has 16 residues. CDR3 region: CAWSLGLIYSNQPQHF. The DNA for the CDR3 is TGTGCCTGGAGTCTCGGACTCATCTATAGCAATCAGCCCCAGCATTTT.

The gene calls are TRBV20-1 and TRBJ2-7; D may be TRBD1 (5 bases). The CDR3 has 13 amino acids. Germline V gene data show CDR1 as DFQATT and CDR2 as SNEGSKA (reference sequence). The germline V and J ends were trimmed by 4 bases and 11 bases, with 21 bases remaining between them. CDR3 sequence: CSAKANRKGLEYF. CDR3 DNA sequence: TGCAGTGCTAAGGCGAACAGGAAGGGCCTCGAGTACTTC.

This chain joins TRBV18 and TRBJ1-2; D is unresolved. Trimming pared 2 bases from V and 9 bases from J, leaving 13 bases between. The CDR3 covers 13 residues. The germline gives CDR1 KGHSH, CDR2 LQKENI. CDR3 sequence: CASSPGYDQSYTF. The CDR3 DNA is TGTGCCAGCTCACCAGGGTACGATCAGAGCTACACCTTC.

The chain uses TRBV11-2 and TRBJ1-1; a weak D match, TRBD1 (5 bases). Trimming cost V 7 bases and J 3 bases, with 15 bases left between them. The CDR3 consists of 14 residues. Per germline, CDR1 SGHAT and CDR2 FQNNGV. CDR3 DNA sequence: TGTGCCAGCACCTCAGGGACGTGCTACACTGAAGCTTTCTTT. Protein sequence: CASTSGTCYTEAFF.

The chain employs TRBV6-6 and TRBJ1-6; D remains unclear. The germline V and J ends were trimmed by 3 bases and 13 bases, with 13 bases remaining between them. CDR3 length: 13 residues. Germline V gene sequence: CDR1 MNHNY, CDR2 SVGAGI (reference sequence). CDR3 nucleotide sequence: TGTGCCAGCAGTTATCTGTCCGAATCGCCCCTCCACTTT. Protein sequence: CASSYLSESPLHF.

The V call is TRBV30, the J call TRBJ1-1, with 7 bases fitting TRBD1. The germline V gene has CDR1 GTSNPN and CDR2 SVGIG (reference sequence). Losses at the gene ends were 5 bases for V and 6 bases for J; bases not matched to a gene: 6. CDR3 length: 12 residues. CDR3 bases: TGTGCCTGGGACAGGGATTATGCTGAAGCTTTCTTT. It is translated as CAWDRDYAEAFF.

The chain has TRBV19 and TRBJ2-1, with TRBD1 as a possible D gene (6 bases). The CDR3 length is 14 residues. Germline loops: CDR1 LNHDA, CDR2 SQIVND (reference sequence). The ends were cut back, 9 bases at V and 2 bases at J, with 14 bases in the middle. CDR3 DNA: TGTGCCAGCCAACCGGGACACCCCTACAATGAGCAGTTCTTC. This codes for CASQPGHPYNEQFF.

The chain couples TRBV3-1 to TRBJ2-3; 8 bases match TRBD1. With V trimmed by 4 bases and J by 2 bases, 8 bases remained unmatched. Per the germline V gene, CDR1 is LGHDT and CDR2 is YNNKEL (reference sequence). The CDR3 totals 16 residues. CDR3 in DNA: TGTGCCAGCAGCCTAGGGAGACAGGGGTACACAGATACGCAGTATTTT. This gives the protein CASSLGRQGYTDTQYF.

The chain has TRBV28 and TRBJ2-5, with 8 bases lining up with TRBD2. The ends lost 2 bases at V and 5 bases at J; junction bases unmatched: 4. The CDR3 sequence is 14 residues long. Germline-derived CDR1 and CDR2 are MDHEN and SYDVKM. CDR3 sequence reads: CASSLRTSLETQYF. The CDR3 DNA is TGTGCCAGCAGTTTAAGGACTAGCCTGGAGACCCAGTACTTC. Complete variable domain (other parts from reference TRBV28 and TRBJ2-5): DVKVTQSSRYLVKRTGEKVFLECVQDMDHENMFWYRQDPGLGLRLIYFSYDVKMKEKGDIPEGYSVSREKKERFSLILESASTNQTSMYLCASSLRTSLETQYFGPGTRLLVL.

The J gene is TRBJ2-1, the V gene TRBV3-1, with D tentatively TRBD1 or TRBD2 (6 bases each). In germline, CDR1 is LGHDT, CDR2 YNNKEL (reference sequence). CDR3 size: 16 residues. The V and J ends lost 0 bases and 5 bases respectively, with 14 bases between them. CDR3 loop: CASSQERGAFDNEQFF. Here the CDR3 DNA reads TGTGCCAGCAGCCAAGAAAGGGGGGCCTTCGACAATGAGCAGTTCTTC.

The chain uses TRBV3-1 and TRBJ2-5, with 7 bases aligning to TRBD1. Germline V CDR1 and CDR2: LGHDT, YNNKEL (reference sequence). Losses at the gene ends were 3 bases for V and 5 bases for J; bases not matched to a gene: 18. The CDR3 runs 18 residues. The CDR3 DNA reads as TGTGCCAGCAGCCACCAATGGAGTCGAGGGGGCGTCCAGGAGACCCAGTACTTC. It is translated as CASSHQWSRGGVQETQYF.

The chain recombines TRBV4-1 with TRBJ2-3; D is undetermined. This CDR3 spans 16 amino acids. Trimming stripped 3 bases from V and 2 bases from J, with 15 bases between. CDR1 and CDR2 from the germline V gene are MGHRA and YSYEKL. In DNA, the CDR3 is TGCGCCAGCAGCCACATTTTCCGGTCCCCCACAGATACGCAGTATTTT. Translated: CASSHIFRSPTDTQYF.

The genes are TRBV20-1 and TRBJ1-2; possible D gene TRBD1, 5 bases. The germline gives CDR1 DFQATT, CDR2 SNEGSKA (reference sequence). The CDR3 extends over 13 amino acids. Trimming took 6 bases from V and 3 from J, leaving 14 bases between them. The CDR3 DNA follows: TGCAGTGCCCCCCGGGACGGATACTATGGCTACACCTTC. It encodes CSAPRDGYYGYTF.

The chain combines TRBV7-9 with TRBJ2-5; TRBD1 might be the D (5 bases). Germline loops: CDR1 SEHNR, CDR2 FQNEAQ (reference sequence). V lost 5 bases, J lost 0 bases, and 10 bases lay in between. The CDR3 spans 14 residues. In nucleotides, the CDR3 is TGTGCCAGCAGCCCTCGACAGAACCAAGAGACCCAGTACTTC. This codes for CASSPRQNQETQYF.

The chain recombines TRBV29-1 with TRBJ2-6, with D unclear. The length of the CDR3 is 14 residues. Germline V gene data show CDR1 as SQVTM and CDR2 as ANQGSEA. The V end lost 3 bases, the J end lost 0 bases, and 6 bases lay between the germline ends. CDR3 sequence reads: CSVEAVSGANVLTF. DNA of the CDR3: TGCAGCGTTGAGGCTGTCTCTGGGGCCAACGTCCTGACTTTC.

This rearrangement joins TRBV18 to TRBJ1-4; D is unclear. CDR1 and CDR2 from the germline V gene are KGHSH and LQKENI. CDR3 size: 13 residues. V lost 1 base and J lost 4, with 4 bases in between. CDR3 nucleotide sequence: TGTGCCAGCTCACCACAGAGTAATGAAAAACTGTTTTTT. It encodes CASSPQSNEKLFF.

V and J are TRBV6-5 and TRBJ1-1, with 7 bases that match TRBD1. From germline, CDR1 is MNHEY and CDR2 SVGAGI. The V gene end was trimmed by 6 bases and the J gene end by 1 base; junction bases not matched to a gene: 5. This CDR3 is 14 amino acids long. CDR3 residues: CASRRGQTNTEAFF. The CDR3 nucleotides read TGTGCCAGCAGGAGGGGACAGACGAACACTGAAGCTTTCTTT.

This chain joins TRBV29-1 and TRBJ1-2, with D possibly TRBD1 on 6 matching bases. CDR3 size: 15 residues. The germline V gene has CDR1 SQVTM and CDR2 ANQGSEA. Trimming took 0 bases from V and 4 from J, leaving 15 bases between them. This CDR3 is CSVEDIGGALYGYTF. The CDR3 bases are TGCAGCGTTGAAGATATCGGGGGCGCGCTCTATGGCTACACCTTC.

The V gene is TRBV20-1, the J gene TRBJ2-5; a possible D gene is TRBD2 (6 bases). From germline, CDR1 is DFQATT and CDR2 SNEGSKA (reference sequence). V lost 2 bases and J 4 bases, leaving 14 bases between the germline ends. The CDR3 is 14 amino acids. The CDR3 loop reads CSARTHGGAETQYF. The CDR3 DNA follows: TGCAGTGCTAGAACCCACGGCGGGGCAGAGACCCAGTACTTC.

The rearrangement joins TRBV29-1 to TRBJ2-5; 7 bases line up with TRBD2. This CDR3 contains 13 residues. Trimming at V came to 6 bases and at J to 3 bases, leaving 7 bases not matched to a gene. Germline V gives CDR1 SQVTM, CDR2 ANQGSEA. DNA of the CDR3: TGCAGCGTCGGGGGGTGGGGTGAAGAGACCCAGTACTTC. Translation gives CSVGGWGEETQYF.

The CDR3 DNA reads TGCAGCGTTGAAGATCGACCAGTCCCCCTTCATCAGCCCCAGCATTTT. This encodes CSVEDRPVPLHQPQHF. The chain carries TRBV29-1 and TRBJ1-5; D call uncertain. The V end was cut by 0 bases, the J end by 5 bases, with 17 bases between. This CDR3 has 16 residues. Germline V gene sequence: CDR1 SQVTM, CDR2 ANQGSEA.

The CDR3 is CSVEGRAVRNKQFF. The CDR3 nucleotides are TGCAGCGTTGAAGGGCGAGCCGTAAGGAATAAGCAGTTCTTC. The V call is TRBV29-1, the J call TRBJ2-1; D call uncertain. The V gene lost 1 base and the J gene lost 11 bases, with 18 bases spanning the gap. Germline CDR1 is SQVTM and CDR2 is ANQGSEA. The CDR3 extends over 14 amino acids.

This chain links TRBV7-9 with TRBJ1-6, with 7 bases fitting TRBD1. Germline V lookup: CDR1 SEHNR, CDR2 FQNEAQ (reference sequence). Trimming removed 4 bases from V and 8 bases from J; junction bases left unmatched: 11. This CDR3 contains 16 residues. CDR3 coding DNA: TGTGCCAGCAGCTCGACGGGGGACAGAACCTATTCACCCCTCCACTTT. Protein sequence: CASSSTGDRTYSPLHF.

The chain carries TRBV7-9 and TRBJ2-7, with TRBD2 matching over 10 bases. The ends lost 1 base at V and 4 bases at J; junction bases unmatched: 4. The CDR3 is made up of 15 amino acids. Germline V gene sequence: CDR1 SEHNR, CDR2 FQNEAQ (reference sequence). This CDR3 reads CASSLGSGGFYEQYF. In nucleotides, the CDR3 is TGTGCCAGCAGCTTAGGTAGCGGGGGGTTTTACGAGCAGTACTTC.

The rearrangement joins TRBV10-2 to TRBJ2-5, with 9 bases matching TRBD1. CDR1 WSHSY and CDR2 SAAADI come from the germline V gene. Losses at the gene ends were 6 bases for V and 5 bases for J; bases not matched to a gene: 1. This CDR3 contains 12 residues. This CDR3 reads CASSTGGETQYF. The CDR3 DNA reads TGCGCCAGCAGCACAGGGGGCGAGACCCAGTACTTC.